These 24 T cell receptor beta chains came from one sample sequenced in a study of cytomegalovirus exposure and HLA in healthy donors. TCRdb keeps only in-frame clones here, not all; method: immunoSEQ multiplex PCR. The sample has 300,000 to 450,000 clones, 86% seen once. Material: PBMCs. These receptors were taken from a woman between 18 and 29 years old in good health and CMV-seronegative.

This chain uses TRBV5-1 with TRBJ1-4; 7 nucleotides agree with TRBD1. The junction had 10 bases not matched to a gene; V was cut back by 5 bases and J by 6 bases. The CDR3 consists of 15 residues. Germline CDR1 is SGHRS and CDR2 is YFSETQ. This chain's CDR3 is CASSRTGAVDEKLFF. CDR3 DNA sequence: TGCGCCAGCAGTCGCACAGGGGCGGTGGATGAAAAACTGTTTTTT.

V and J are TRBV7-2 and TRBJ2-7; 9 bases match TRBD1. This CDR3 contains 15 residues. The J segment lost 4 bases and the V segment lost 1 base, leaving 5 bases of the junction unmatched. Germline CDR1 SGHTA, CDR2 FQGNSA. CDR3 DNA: TGTGCCAGCAGCTTAGAAGGGACAGGGCCGTACGAGCAGTACTTC. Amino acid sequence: CASSLEGTGPYEQYF.

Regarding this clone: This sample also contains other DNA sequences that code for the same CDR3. CDR3 coding DNA: TGTGCCTGGAGTGTGGCGGGGTACACTGAAGCTTTCTTT. Encoded protein: CAWSVAGYTEAFF. V gene TRBV30 combines with J gene TRBJ1-1; no clear D gene. With 0 bases removed from V and 3 bases from J, the gap between germline ends came to 8 bases. The CDR3 contains 13 residues. Germline CDR1 GTSNPN, CDR2 SVGIG (reference sequence).

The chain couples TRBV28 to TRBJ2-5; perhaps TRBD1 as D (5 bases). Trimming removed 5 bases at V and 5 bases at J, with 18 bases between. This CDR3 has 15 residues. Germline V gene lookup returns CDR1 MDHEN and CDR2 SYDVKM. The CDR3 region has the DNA TGTGCCAGCAGTCCGCTCCAGGGTTACTTGGAGACCCAGTACTTC. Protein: CASSPLQGYLETQYF.

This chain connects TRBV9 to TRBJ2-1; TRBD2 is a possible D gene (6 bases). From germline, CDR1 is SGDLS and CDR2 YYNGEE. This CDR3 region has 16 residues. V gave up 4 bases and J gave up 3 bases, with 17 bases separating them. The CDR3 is CASSPIADPIYNEQFF. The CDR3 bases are TGTGCCAGCAGCCCAATAGCGGACCCAATCTACAATGAGCAGTTCTTC.

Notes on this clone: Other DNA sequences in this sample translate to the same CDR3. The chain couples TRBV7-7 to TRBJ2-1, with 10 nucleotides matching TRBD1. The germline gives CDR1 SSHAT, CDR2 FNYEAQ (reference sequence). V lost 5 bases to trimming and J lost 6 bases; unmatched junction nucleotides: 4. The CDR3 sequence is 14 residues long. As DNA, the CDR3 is TGTGCCAGCAGCCTTGGGACAGGGGCCAATGAGCAGTTCTTC. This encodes CASSLGTGANEQFF.

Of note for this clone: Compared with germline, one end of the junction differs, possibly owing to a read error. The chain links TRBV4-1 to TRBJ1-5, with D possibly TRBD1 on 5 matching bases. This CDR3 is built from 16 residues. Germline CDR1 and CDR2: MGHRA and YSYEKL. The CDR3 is CASSEEGRYSNQPQHF. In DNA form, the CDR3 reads TGCGCCAGCAGCGAAGAGGGGCGATATAGCAATCAGCCCCAGCATTTT.

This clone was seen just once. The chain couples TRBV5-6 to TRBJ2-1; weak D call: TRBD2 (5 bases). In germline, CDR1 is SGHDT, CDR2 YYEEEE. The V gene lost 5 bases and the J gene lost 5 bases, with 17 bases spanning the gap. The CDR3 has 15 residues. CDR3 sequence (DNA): TGTGCCAGCAGGTTATTTAGAGGAGGTGACAATGAGCAGTTCTTC. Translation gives CASRLFRGGDNEQFF.

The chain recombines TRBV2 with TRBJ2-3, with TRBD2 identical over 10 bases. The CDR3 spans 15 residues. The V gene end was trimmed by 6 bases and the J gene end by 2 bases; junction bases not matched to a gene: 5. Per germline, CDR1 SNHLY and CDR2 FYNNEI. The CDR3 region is CASSSGGASTDTQYF. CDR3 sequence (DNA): TGTGCCAGCAGCAGCGGGGGGGCCTCCACAGATACGCAGTATTTT.

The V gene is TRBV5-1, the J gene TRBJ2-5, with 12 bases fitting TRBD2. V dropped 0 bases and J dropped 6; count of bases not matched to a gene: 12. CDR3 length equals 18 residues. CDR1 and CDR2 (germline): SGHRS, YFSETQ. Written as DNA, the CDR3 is TGCGCCAGCAGCTTGGTGTCTAGCGGGGGGGCCATGGGACAGACCCAGTACTTC. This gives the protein CASSLVSSGGAMGQTQYF. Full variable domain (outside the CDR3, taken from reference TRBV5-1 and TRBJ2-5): KAGVTQTPRYLIKTRGQQVTLSCSPISGHRSVSWYQQTPGQGLQFLFEYFSETQRNKGNFPGRFSGRQFSNSRSEMNVSTLELGDSALYLCASSLVSSGGAMGQTQYFGPGTRLLVL.

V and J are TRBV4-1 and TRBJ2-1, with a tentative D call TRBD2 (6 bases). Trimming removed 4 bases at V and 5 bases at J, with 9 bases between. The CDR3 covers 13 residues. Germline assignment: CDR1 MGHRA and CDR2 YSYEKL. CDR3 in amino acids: CASSLRGNNEQFF. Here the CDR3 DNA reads TGCGCCAGCAGCCTTCGGGGGAACAATGAGCAGTTCTTC.

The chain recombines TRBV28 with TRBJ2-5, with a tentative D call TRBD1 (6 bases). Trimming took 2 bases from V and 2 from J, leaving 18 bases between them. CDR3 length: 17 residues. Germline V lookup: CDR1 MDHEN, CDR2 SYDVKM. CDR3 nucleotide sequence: TGTGCCAGCAGTTTAGTGGCCGGGACAAGGTATCAAGAGACCCAGTACTTC. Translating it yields CASSLVAGTRYQETQYF.

CDR3 sequence: CASSLVRVSEAFF. CDR3 DNA: TGTGCCAGCAGTTTAGTCAGGGTCAGTGAAGCTTTCTTT. V usage is TRBV27 and J usage is TRBJ1-1; TRBD1 is a possible D gene (5 bases). The V gene's germline CDR1 is MNHEY and CDR2 SMNVEV (reference sequence). The length of the CDR3 is 13 residues. V lost 2 bases and J lost 7, with 11 bases in between.

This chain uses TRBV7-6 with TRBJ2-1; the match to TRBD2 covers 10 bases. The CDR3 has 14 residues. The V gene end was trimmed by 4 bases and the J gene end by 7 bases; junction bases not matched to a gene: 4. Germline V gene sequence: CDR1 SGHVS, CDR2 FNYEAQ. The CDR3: CASSSPSGGNEQFF. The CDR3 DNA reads TGTGCCAGCAGCTCTCCTAGCGGGGGAAATGAGCAGTTCTTC.

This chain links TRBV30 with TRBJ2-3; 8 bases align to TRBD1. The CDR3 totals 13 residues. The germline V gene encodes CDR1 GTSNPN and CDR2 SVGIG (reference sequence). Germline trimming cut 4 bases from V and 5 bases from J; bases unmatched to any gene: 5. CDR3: CAWTGGLRDTQYF. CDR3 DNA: TGTGCCTGGACAGGGGGCTTGAGAGATACGCAGTATTTT.

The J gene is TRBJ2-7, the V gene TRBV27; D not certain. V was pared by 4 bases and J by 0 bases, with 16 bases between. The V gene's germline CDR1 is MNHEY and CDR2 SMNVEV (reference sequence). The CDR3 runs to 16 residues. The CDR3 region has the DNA TGTGCCAGCAGTTCTAGAATGCTGGTTGGCTCCTACGAGCAGTACTTC. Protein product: CASSSRMLVGSYEQYF.

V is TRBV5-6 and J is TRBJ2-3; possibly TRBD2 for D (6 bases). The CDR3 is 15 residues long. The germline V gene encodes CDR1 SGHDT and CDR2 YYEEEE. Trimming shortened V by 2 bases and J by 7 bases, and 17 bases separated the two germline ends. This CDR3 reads CASSFRGTTPHTQYF. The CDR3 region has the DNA TGTGCCAGCAGCTTTCGCGGGACCACCCCCCATACGCAGTATTTT.

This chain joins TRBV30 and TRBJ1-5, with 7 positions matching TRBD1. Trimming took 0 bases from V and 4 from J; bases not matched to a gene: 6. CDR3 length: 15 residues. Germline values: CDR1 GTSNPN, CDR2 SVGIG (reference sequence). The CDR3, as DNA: TGTGCCTGGAGTGTACCAGGGGGGAATAATCAGCCCCAGCATTTT. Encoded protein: CAWSVPGGNNQPQHF.

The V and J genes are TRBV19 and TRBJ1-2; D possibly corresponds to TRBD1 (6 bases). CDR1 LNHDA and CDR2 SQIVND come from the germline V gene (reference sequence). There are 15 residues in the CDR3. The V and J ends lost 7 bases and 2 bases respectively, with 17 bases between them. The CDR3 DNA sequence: TGTGCCAGTAATACAGGGCAACCCGGGAACTATGGCTACACCTTC. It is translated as CASNTGQPGNYGYTF.

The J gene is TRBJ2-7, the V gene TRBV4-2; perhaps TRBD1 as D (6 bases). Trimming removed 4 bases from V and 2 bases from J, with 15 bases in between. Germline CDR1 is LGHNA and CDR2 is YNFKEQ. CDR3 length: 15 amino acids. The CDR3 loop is CASSPTGGRAYEQYF. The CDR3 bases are TGTGCCAGCAGCCCGACTGGGGGCCGGGCCTACGAGCAGTACTTC.

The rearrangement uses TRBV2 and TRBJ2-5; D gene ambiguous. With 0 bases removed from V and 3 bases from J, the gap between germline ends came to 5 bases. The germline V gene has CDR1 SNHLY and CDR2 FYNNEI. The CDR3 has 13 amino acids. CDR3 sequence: CASSEAVEETQYF. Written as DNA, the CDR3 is TGTGCCAGCAGTGAAGCCGTAGAAGAGACCCAGTACTTC. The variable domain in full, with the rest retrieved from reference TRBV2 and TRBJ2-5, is EPEVTQTPSHQVTQMGQEVILRCVPISNHLYFYWYRQILGQKVEFLVSFYNNEISEKSEIFDDQFSVERPDGSNFTLKIRSTKLEDSAMYFCASSEAVEETQYFGPGTRLLVL.

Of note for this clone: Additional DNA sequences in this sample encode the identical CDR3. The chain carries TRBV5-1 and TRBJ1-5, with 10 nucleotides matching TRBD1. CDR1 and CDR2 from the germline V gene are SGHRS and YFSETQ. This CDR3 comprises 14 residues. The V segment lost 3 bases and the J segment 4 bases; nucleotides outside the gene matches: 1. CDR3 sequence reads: CASSSGQGNQPQHF. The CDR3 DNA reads TGCGCCAGCAGCTCGGGACAGGGGAATCAGCCCCAGCATTTT.

CDR3 loop: CSVAGAGGPDTQYF. CDR3 DNA sequence: TGCAGCGTTGCCGGGGCAGGGGGCCCAGATACGCAGTATTTT. The rearrangement joins TRBV29-1 to TRBJ2-3, with 8 nucleotides matching TRBD1. CDR3 size: 14 residues. Germline V lookup: CDR1 SQVTM, CDR2 ANQGSEA. Trimming removed 4 bases from V and 4 bases from J; junction bases left unmatched: 7.

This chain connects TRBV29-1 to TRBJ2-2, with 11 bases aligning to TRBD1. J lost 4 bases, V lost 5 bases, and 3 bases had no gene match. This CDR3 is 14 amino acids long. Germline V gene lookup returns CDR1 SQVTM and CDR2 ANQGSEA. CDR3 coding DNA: TGCAGCGTTTCCGGGACAGGGGGCACCGGGGAGCTGTTTTTT. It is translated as CSVSGTGGTGELFF.